This TCR beta chain was captured in a study of T-cell memory formation after mild COVID-19. The CDR3 has 12 amino acids. V shed 2 bases and J shed 4 bases, with 5 bases lying between them. CDR1 and CDR2 (germline): SGHTA, FQGNSA. From the 5' RACE reads, TCRdb called clonotypes with MiXCR, one entry per CDR3 protein. The sample carries about 130,000 distinct CDR3 sequences, over 15% recorded once. V and J are TRBV7-2 and TRBJ1-2, with D uncertain. The clonotype was recovered from a man between 18 and 35 years old who had mild COVID-19 (a few samples of this study predate the infection). Cell type and time point are not known. Sequencing was performed on PBMCs or a T cell subset sorted from them (not recorded which). The CDR3 here is CASSLRAYGYTF. The CDR3 coding sequence is TGTGCCAGCAGCTTAAGGGCCTATGGCTACACCTTC. Full variable domain (remainder filled in from reference TRBV7-2 and TRBJ1-2): GAGVSQSPSNKVTEKGKDVELRCDPISGHTALYWYRQSLGQGLEFLIYFQGNSAPDKSGLPSDRFSAERTGGSVSTLTIQRTQQEDSAVYLCASSLRAYGYTFGSGTRLTVV.